This T cell receptor beta chain comes out of a study of T cell responses to AZD1222 COVID-19 vaccine. Findings of the study overall: As reported, nearly half of all spike-specific TCRs target variant regions that are unmutated. After two AZD1222 doses, spike-specific TCR breadth and depth rose versus day 0.

Concerning this clone: Its antigen is unidentified.

The CDR3 covers 14 residues. The V gene lost 0 bases and the J gene lost 4 bases, with 9 bases spanning the gap. CDR1 and CDR2 from the germline V gene are SGHDN and FVKESK. Using immunoSEQ multiplex PCR, the repertoire was profiled, and TCRdb retains in-frame clones only, with some absent. In the table there are 250,000 to 300,000 clones, 94% of which are singletons. Sequenced here: peripheral blood, sampled 28 days after the second AZD1222 dose. This chain joins TRBV14 and TRBJ1-2; D remains ambiguous. This sequence originates from an adult who received the AZD1222 COVID-19 vaccine. CDR3: CASSQESQTYGYTF. The DNA of the CDR3 is TGTGCCAGCAGCCAAGAATCCCAGACCTATGGCTACACCTTC.